One sample yielded the 29 T cell receptor beta chains listed below, sequenced in a study of cytomegalovirus exposure and HLA in healthy donors. PCR employed 60 Vbeta and 13 Jbeta primers. Libraries were prepared by immunoSEQ multiplex PCR; TCRdb keeps only in-frame clonotypes and omits some of them. There are more than 90,000 clones in the sample; approximately 60% occur only once, and about 5.5% lies in the top ten. The sample consisted of PBMCs. Receptor source: a boy aged 5-17 years in good health and CMV-seropositive.

This sequence joins TRBV29-1 and TRBJ2-3; 7 bases line up with TRBD2. V gave up 4 bases and J gave up 0 bases; unmatched junction bases: 1. Germline values: CDR1 SQVTM, CDR2 ANQGSEA. The CDR3 contains 13 residues. The CDR3 bases are TGCAGCGTTGTGCGGGGGAGCACAGATACGCAGTATTTT. This encodes CSVVRGSTDTQYF.

This clone was counted between two and nine times. V gene TRBV5-1 combines with J gene TRBJ1-4; tentative D call: TRBD1 (5 bases). Trimming took 2 bases from V and 5 from J, leaving 10 bases between them. Germline V CDR1 and CDR2: SGHRS, YFSETQ. The CDR3 runs 14 residues. CDR3 region: CASSFDRENEKLFF. The CDR3 DNA is TGCGCCAGCAGCTTCGACAGAGAGAATGAAAAACTGTTTTTT.

The chain employs TRBV7-9 and TRBJ1-2; D not certain. Germline loops: CDR1 SEHNR, CDR2 FQNEAQ (reference sequence). This CDR3 is built from 14 residues. The V end was cut by 1 base, the J end by 9 bases, with 15 bases between. Here the CDR3 reads CASSLGLAGRSYTF. The CDR3 nucleotides are TGTGCCAGCAGCTTAGGATTGGCGGGTAGGAGCTACACCTTC. Full variable domain (outside the CDR3, taken from reference TRBV7-9 and TRBJ1-2): DTGVSQNPRHKITKRGQNVTFRCDPISEHNRLYWYRQTLGQGPEFLTYFQNEAQLEKSRLLSDRFSAERPKGSFSTLEIQRTEQGDSAMYLCASSLGLAGRSYTFGSGTRLTVV.

This clone was counted only a few times. The chain links TRBV12-5 to TRBJ1-1; no clear D gene. Between the trimmed V and J ends, which lost 1 base and 7 bases, there was a span of 4 bases. The CDR3 length is 11 residues. CDR1 LGHNT and CDR2 FRNRAP come from the germline V gene. The CDR3 nucleotides are TGTGCTAGTGGTTTGGGTCGTGAAGCTTTCTTT. This codes for CASGLGREAFF.

J is TRBJ1-2 and V is TRBV14; D remains ambiguous. The germline V gene has CDR1 SGHDN and CDR2 FVKESK. Deletions cut 4 bases from V and 8 bases from J, with 17 bases between. CDR3 size: 14 residues. CDR3 sequence (DNA): TGTGCCAGCAGCCTCTTGAGGGCTCCGGGGGGCTACACCTTC. This translates into CASSLLRAPGGYTF.

The J gene is TRBJ2-3, the V gene TRBV11-2; 7 nucleotides agree with TRBD2. The germline V gene encodes CDR1 SGHAT and CDR2 FQNNGV. Germline trimming cut 5 bases from V and 4 bases from J; bases unmatched to any gene: 3. The CDR3 covers 13 residues. The CDR3 reads CASSGGVADTQYF. The CDR3 DNA reads TGTGCCAGCAGCGGGGGGGTAGCAGATACGCAGTATTTT.

The chain employs TRBV25-1 and TRBJ1-1; 8 bases line up with TRBD1. The trim removed 3 bases at V and 7 bases at J, leaving 10 bases unmatched. The CDR3 is made up of 15 amino acids. Germline V gene sequence: CDR1 MGHDK, CDR2 SYGVNS. CDR3 DNA: TGTGCCAGCAGTGATTTACAGGGGGTTGAGAATGAAGCTTTCTTT. This translates into CASSDLQGVENEAFF.

Only a few counts were recorded for this clone. This chain connects TRBV29-1 to TRBJ2-2; possibly TRBD1 for D (5 bases). CDR3 length: 15 residues. Germline V gene data show CDR1 as SQVTM and CDR2 as ANQGSEA. The germline V and J ends were trimmed by 7 bases and 5 bases, with 20 bases remaining between them. CDR3 sequence: CSAKWGQKGTGELFF. The DNA of the CDR3 is TGCAGCGCCAAATGGGGTCAGAAGGGGACCGGGGAGCTGTTTTTT.

On this clone itself: Sequence at one end of the junction differs from germline and may be a read error. This chain uses TRBV7-2 with TRBJ2-7; 7 bases match TRBD1. CDR1 is SGHTA and CDR2 is FQGNSA in the germline V gene. The CDR3 totals 15 residues. The CDR3 region has the DNA TGTGCCAGCAGCTTAACCTTCGCCAGGGGGTACGAGCAATACTTC. This codes for CASSLTFARGYEQYF.

The chain has TRBV16 and TRBJ2-3, with 7 bases identical to TRBD2. Per germline, CDR1 KGHSY and CDR2 FQNENV. CDR3 length: 16 residues. The V and J ends lost 4 bases and 0 bases, in that order; junction bases with no gene match: 7. CDR3 loop: CASSRGGSGSTDTQYF. CDR3 sequence (DNA): TGTGCCAGCAGCCGCGGGGGATCGGGGAGCACAGATACGCAGTATTTT.

This clone appeared a few times. The J gene is TRBJ2-7, the V gene TRBV28; 7 positions match TRBD2. V lost 5 bases to trimming and J lost 2 bases; unmatched junction nucleotides: 9. CDR3 size: 15 residues. The V gene's germline CDR1 is MDHEN and CDR2 SYDVKM. The CDR3, as DNA: TGTGCCAGCAGTCAAACTAGCGCATCTACCTACGAGCAGTACTTC. Translated, it gives CASSQTSASTYEQYF.

This clone was recorded a few times. The V gene is TRBV2, the J gene TRBJ1-4; 9 bases are a match to TRBD1. J gave up 5 bases and V 7 bases, and 8 bases lay outside the gene matches. CDR1 is SNHLY and CDR2 is FYNNEI in the germline V gene. The CDR3 is made up of 15 amino acids. The CDR3 DNA sequence: TGTGCCAGCACCCTGGACAGGGGAGAAAATGAAAAACTGTTTTTT. Translating gives CASTLDRGENEKLFF.

This clone was picked up a small number of times. The gene calls are TRBV30 and TRBJ2-1; a weak D match, TRBD2 (5 bases). This CDR3 region has 14 residues. Trimming removed 0 bases from V and 6 bases from J, with 12 bases in between. The germline V gene has CDR1 GTSNPN and CDR2 SVGIG (reference sequence). The chain's CDR3 is CAWSVSSSFNEQFF. The CDR3, as DNA: TGTGCCTGGAGTGTCTCCTCTAGCTTCAATGAGCAGTTCTTC.

This clone was seen just once. The gene calls are TRBV18 and TRBJ2-5; tentatively, D is TRBD2 (6 bases). V shed 2 bases and J shed 2 bases, with 12 bases lying between them. The CDR3 contains 15 residues. Germline loops: CDR1 KGHSH, CDR2 LQKENI. CDR3 in amino acids: CASSPVGGQQETQYF. CDR3 sequence (DNA): TGTGCCAGCTCACCAGTCGGGGGTCAACAAGAGACCCAGTACTTC.

The chain is built from TRBV7-9 and TRBJ1-2, with 10 bases matching TRBD1. The CDR3 totals 13 residues. V gave up 3 bases and J gave up 8 bases; unmatched junction bases: 3. Per germline, CDR1 SEHNR and CDR2 FQNEAQ (reference sequence). DNA of the CDR3: TGTGCCAGCAGCTTGGACAGGGGGGAGGGCTACACCTTC. Translating gives CASSLDRGEGYTF.

This clone was observed a few times. This rearrangement joins TRBV7-3 to TRBJ2-1, with 11 bases aligning to TRBD2. CDR1 is SGHTA, CDR2 FQGTGA, per germline. CDR3 length: 16 residues. V trimming: 2 bases; J trimming: 4 bases; junction bases outside the gene matches: 4. As DNA, the CDR3 is TGTGCCAGCAGCTTAGTAGCGGGAGGGTTATACAATGAGCAGTTCTTC. This codes for CASSLVAGGLYNEQFF.

This chain connects TRBV19 to TRBJ2-2, with 11 positions matching TRBD2. With 6 bases clipped from V and 4 bases from J, the junction kept 7 bases outside the gene matches. This CDR3 is 16 amino acids long. Germline-derived CDR1 and CDR2 are LNHDA and SQIVND (reference sequence). The CDR3 loop is CASSLAGGIRTGELFF. CDR3 nucleotide sequence: TGTGCCAGTAGCTTAGCGGGAGGGATCCGCACCGGGGAGCTGTTTTTT.

The V gene is TRBV15, the J gene TRBJ2-4; 8 positions match TRBD1. Germline CDR1 and CDR2: LNHNV and YYDKDF (reference sequence). V shed 1 base, J shed 8 bases, and the junction held 10 bases outside the gene matches. The CDR3 is 16 residues long. Written as DNA, the CDR3 is TGTGCCACCAGCAGAGTTTCTGGGCAGGGGGCCGACATTCAGTACTTC. The encoded protein is CATSRVSGQGADIQYF.

The genes are TRBV4-2 and TRBJ2-5; 10 positions agree with TRBD2. CDR3 length: 18 amino acids. Germline loops: CDR1 LGHNA, CDR2 YNFKEQ. J gave up 5 bases and V 0 bases, and 12 bases lay outside the gene matches. The CDR3 is CASSQDASGRALFETQYF. The CDR3 DNA reads as TGTGCCAGCAGCCAAGACGCCAGCGGGAGGGCCTTATTTGAGACCCAGTACTTC.

V and J are TRBV29-1 and TRBJ1-1, with TRBD1 matching 8 bases. Germline V gives CDR1 SQVTM, CDR2 ANQGSEA. This CDR3 spans 15 amino acids. Trimming removed 2 bases from V and 8 bases from J; junction bases left unmatched: 13. CDR3 sequence reads: CSVEKGWGNRGEAFF. Written as DNA, the CDR3 is TGCAGCGTTGAAAAAGGGTGGGGTAACAGGGGGGAAGCTTTCTTT.

There are a few counts of this clone. The chain employs TRBV7-2 and TRBJ2-3, with 7 bases lining up with TRBD2. Per the germline V gene, CDR1 is SGHTA and CDR2 is FQGNSA. The CDR3 is made up of 13 amino acids. Losses at the gene ends were 0 bases for V and 8 bases for J; bases not matched to a gene: 2. The CDR3 DNA sequence: TGTGCCAGCAGCTTAGCGGCTAGCGGTACGCAGTATTTT. Translating gives CASSLAASGTQYF.

This rearrangement joins TRBV29-1 to TRBJ1-3; TRBD1 aligns across 8 bases. CDR1 is SQVTM, CDR2 ANQGSEA, per germline. Losses at the gene ends were 4 bases for V and 3 bases for J; bases not matched to a gene: 5. This CDR3 is 14 amino acids long. CDR3 sequence reads: CSVVDRADGNTIYF. In DNA, the CDR3 is TGCAGCGTTGTGGACAGGGCAGATGGAAACACCATATATTTT.

The chain carries TRBV7-2 and TRBJ2-7; D possibly corresponds to TRBD1 (6 bases). This CDR3 comprises 14 residues. Deletions cut 2 bases from V and 4 bases from J, with 12 bases between. In germline, CDR1 is SGHTA, CDR2 FQGNSA. In DNA form, the CDR3 reads TGTGCCAGCAGCTTAATGCAGGGGCGATACGAGCAGTACTTC. This encodes CASSLMQGRYEQYF. The variable domain in full, completed from reference TRBV7-2 and TRBJ2-7, reads GAGVSQSPSNKVTEKGKDVELRCDPISGHTALYWYRQSLGQGLEFLIYFQGNSAPDKSGLPSDRFSAERTGGSVSTLTIQRTQQEDSAVYLCASSLMQGRYEQYFGPGTRLTVT.

V and J are TRBV5-1 and TRBJ1-3, with no clear D. V was trimmed by 5 bases and J by 4 bases, leaving 13 bases between them. Germline values: CDR1 SGHRS, CDR2 YFSETQ. This CDR3 is built from 14 residues. CDR3 DNA sequence: TGCGCCAGCAGTAGCGGATTACCCGGAAACACCATATATTTT. Amino acids: CASSSGLPGNTIYF.

V is TRBV4-2 and J is TRBJ1-1; tentatively, D is TRBD1 (5 bases). CDR1 and CDR2 from the germline V gene are LGHNA and YNFKEQ. V shed 5 bases and J shed 9 bases, with 19 bases lying between them. The CDR3 is 14 amino acids. Here the CDR3 reads CASSTHRMGLKAFF. The CDR3 DNA follows: TGTGCCAGCAGCACCCACAGGATGGGGCTGAAAGCTTTCTTT.

This chain joins TRBV21-1 and TRBJ2-1; the table calls TRBD1, which could not be checked here. TRBV21-1 is recorded as a pseudogene. CDR3 length equals 16 residues. The CDR3 coding sequence is TGTGCCAGCCCCATTCCGGGACAGGGAATATGTAATGAGCAGTTCTTC. The encoded protein is CASPIPGQGICNEQFF.

This sequence joins TRBV6-5 and TRBJ1-3, with no clear D. Trimming pared 8 bases from V and 9 bases from J, leaving 11 bases between. The V gene's germline CDR1 is MNHEY and CDR2 SVGAGI. This CDR3 spans 11 amino acids. CDR3 DNA: TGTGCCAGCGGTCGGGGAGCCACCATATATTTT. It specifies CASGRGATIYF.

The rearrangement uses TRBV19 and TRBJ2-3; D not certain. The ends were cut back, 1 base at V and 0 bases at J, with 8 bases in the middle. Germline CDR1 is LNHDA and CDR2 is SQIVND (reference sequence). The CDR3 contains 15 residues. The CDR3 DNA follows: TGTGCCAGTAGTATAGGGCCCATAAGCACAGATACGCAGTATTTT. Translation gives CASSIGPISTDTQYF.

The chain joins TRBV6-5 to TRBJ2-2; 10 bases match TRBD1. The CDR3 covers 16 residues. V lost 3 bases to trimming and J lost 1 base; unmatched junction nucleotides: 2. Looked up from germline, CDR1 is MNHEY and CDR2 is SVGAGI. CDR3 in DNA: TGTGCCAGCAGTTATTGGGACAGGGGGAACACCGGGGAGCTGTTTTTT. It is translated as CASSYWDRGNTGELFF.